What follows are 9 T cell receptor beta chains derived from one specimen sequenced in a study of T cells in localized non-small cell lung cancer. Clones were sequenced by immunoSEQ multiplex PCR, and TCRdb holds only the in-frame ones, with some missing. The sample lists over 35,000 clones, 81% occurring once. The sample here was peripheral blood mononuclear cells, taken before any cancer treatment. The receptor set was obtained from a male donor aged 60 or older with stage II lung adenocarcinoma.

The V gene is TRBV5-1, the J gene TRBJ1-1, with D possibly being TRBD1 (5 bases). Trimming left V 2 bases short and J 7 bases short, with 12 bases between. Germline CDR1 and CDR2: SGHRS and YFSETQ. The CDR3 loop spans 13 amino acids. The CDR3 reads CASSLRGDGEAFF. CDR3 DNA: TGCGCCAGCAGCTTACGGGGGGACGGTGAAGCTTTCTTT.

The V gene is TRBV4-3, the J gene TRBJ2-2; 10 bases align to TRBD2. Germline trimming cut 4 bases from V and 5 bases from J; bases unmatched to any gene: 10. The germline CDR1 and CDR2 sequences are LGHNA and YSLEER. CDR3 length: 17 residues. The CDR3 DNA reads TGCGCCAGCAGCCGGCTCCCAGCGGGAGGGGGTACCGGGGAGCTGTTTTTT. It codes for CASSRLPAGGGTGELFF.

Written as DNA, the CDR3 is TGCAGCGTTGGTCCCTCCGGCAGCTACAATGAGCAGTTCTTC. This codes for CSVGPSGSYNEQFF. The V call is TRBV29-1, the J call TRBJ2-1; D gene unclear. Germline V gene data show CDR1 as SQVTM and CDR2 as ANQGSEA. V lost 4 bases to trimming and J lost 3 bases, with 13 bases between them. This CDR3 has 14 residues.

V and J are TRBV14 and TRBJ2-3, with a weak D call TRBD2 (6 bases). Looked up from germline, CDR1 is SGHDN and CDR2 is FVKESK. V dropped 3 bases and J dropped 2 bases, with 9 bases sitting between them. This CDR3 comprises 14 residues. The CDR3 protein is CASSQGLYTDTQYF. CDR3 in DNA: TGTGCCAGCAGCCAGGGACTTTACACAGATACGCAGTATTTT.

The chain employs TRBV11-2 and TRBJ2-7, with no clear D. V was pared by 1 base and J by 1 base, with 8 bases between. CDR3 size: 14 residues. CDR1 and CDR2 from the germline V gene are SGHAT and FQNNGV. CDR3 sequence (DNA): TGTGCCAGCAGCTTAGGGGCAGAATCCTACGAGCAGTACTTC. Residues: CASSLGAESYEQYF.

The V call is TRBV9, the J call TRBJ1-1; D gene unclear. The CDR3 loop spans 12 amino acids. CDR1 is SGDLS and CDR2 is YYNGEE in the germline V gene. Between the trimmed V and J ends, which lost 2 bases and 3 bases, there was a span of 5 bases. CDR3 sequence: CASSVEDTEAFF. As DNA, the CDR3 is TGTGCCAGCAGCGTTGAAGACACTGAAGCTTTCTTT.

This sequence joins TRBV19 and TRBJ2-2; no definite D call. V shed 4 bases and J shed 0 bases, with 15 bases lying between them. The germline V gene has CDR1 LNHDA and CDR2 SQIVND (reference sequence). The CDR3 extends over 17 amino acids. The DNA of the CDR3 is TGTGCCAGTAGTAGAGGCAAGCGACAAACGAACACCGGGGAGCTGTTTTTT. Translating gives CASSRGKRQTNTGELFF. Filled out from reference TRBV19 and TRBJ2-2, the complete variable domain reads DGGITQSPKYLFRKEGQNVTLSCEQNLNHDAMYWYRQDPGQGLRLIYYSQIVNDFQKGDIAEGYSVSREKKESFPLTVTSAQKNPTAFYLCASSRGKRQTNTGELFFGEGSRLTVL.

The gene calls are TRBV27 and TRBJ2-2, with D uncertain. The CDR3 spans 13 residues. CDR1 is MNHEY and CDR2 is SMNVEV in the germline V gene (reference sequence). Trimming stripped 10 bases from V and 1 base from J, with 10 bases between. CDR3 amino acids: CATRVMNTGELFF. The CDR3 region has the DNA TGTGCCACCAGAGTGATGAACACCGGGGAGCTGTTTTTT.

This CDR3 is CASSLGLAMFTDTQYF. The DNA of the CDR3 is TGCGCCAGCAGCTTGGGACTAGCAATGTTTACAGATACGCAGTATTTT. This chain joins TRBV5-1 and TRBJ2-3; 7 bases map to TRBD2. The CDR3 is 16 amino acids. Germline assignment: CDR1 SGHRS and CDR2 YFSETQ. The V gene end was trimmed by 0 bases and the J gene end by 3 bases; junction bases not matched to a gene: 7.